The rows below give T cell receptor beta chains drawn from one sample of a study of identical twins. TCRdb reprocessed the 5' RACE reads via MiXCR and lists one record per CDR3 protein. The table records 700,000 to 950,000 distinct CDR3 sequences, roughly an eighth of them present only once. Another study also made use of these data, one on yellow fever vaccine responses in identical twins.

Sequencing was carried out using PBMCs. These receptors were collected from a woman under 30 in good health. CDR3s include the opening cysteine and the closing phenylalanine or tryptophan. The order of the fields is CDR3 protein, CDR3 DNA, V gene, clone size, CDR3 length, J gene, D gene. A D gene is named only where the DNA matches it firmly. Clone sizes are given selectively: once, few, many, or a class where the clone is expanded.

CDR3: CSARGGYLETQYF; DNA: TGCAGTGCCCGCGGGGGGTACTTAGAGACCCAGTACTTC; V: TRBV20-1; size: many; length: 13; J: TRBJ2-5; D: TRBD2
CDR3: CASSRGTDANYGYTF; DNA: TGTGCCAGTAGTAGGGGGACGGATGCTAACTATGGCTACACCTTC; V: TRBV19; size: few; length: 15; J: TRBJ1-2; D: .
CDR3: CASSRGKDTDTQYF; DNA: TGTGCCAGTAGTAGGGGAAAAGACACAGATACGCAGTATTTT; V: TRBV19; size: .; length: 14; J: TRBJ2-3; D: .
CDR3: CASSGRDRDSPLHF; DNA: TGTGCCAGCAGTGGAAGGGACAGGGATTCACCCCTCCACTTT; V: TRBV2; size: .; length: 14; J: TRBJ1-6; D: TRBD1
CDR3: CASSSASGLTDTQYF; DNA: TGCGCCAGCAGCTCCGCTAGCGGGCTAACAGATACGCAGTATTTT; V: TRBV5-1; size: few; length: 15; J: TRBJ2-3; D: TRBD2
CDR3: CSVASGSSGANVLTF; DNA: TGCAGCGTCGCTTCAGGGTCATCTGGGGCCAACGTCCTGACTTTC; V: TRBV29-1; size: .; length: 15; J: TRBJ2-6; D: .
CDR3: CASSPQGNTIYF; DNA: TGTGCCAGCAGCCCACAGGGAAACACCATATATTTT; V: TRBV2; size: many; length: 12; J: TRBJ1-3; D: .
CDR3: CASSLDAGGTGELFF; DNA: TGCGCCAGCAGCTTGGACGCGGGGGGCACCGGGGAGCTGTTTTTT; V: TRBV5-1; size: few; length: 15; J: TRBJ2-2; D: TRBD2
CDR3: CASSLGQHGEQYF; DNA: TGTGCCAGCAGTTTAGGCCAGCACGGAGAGCAGTACTTC; V: TRBV12-3/TRBV12-4; size: .; length: 13; J: TRBJ2-7; D: .
CDR3: CASSVWEGLEQYF; DNA: TGTGCCAGCAGTGTTTGGGAGGGGCTCGAGCAGTACTTC; V: TRBV2; size: .; length: 13; J: TRBJ2-7; D: TRBD2
CDR3: CASSPLAGGGPDTQYF; DNA: TGTGCCAGCAGCCCCCTAGCGGGGGGGGGCCCAGATACGCAGTATTTT; V: TRBV7-2; size: .; length: 16; J: TRBJ2-3; D: TRBD2
CDR3: CASRRDLTRSTEAFF; DNA: TGTGCCAGCAGACGGGACCTGACAAGGAGCACTGAAGCTTTCTTT; V: TRBV28; size: .; length: 15; J: TRBJ1-1; D: .
CDR3: CASSPPTSGTYNEQFF; DNA: TGCGCCAGCAGCCCGCCGACTAGCGGGACCTACAATGAGCAGTTCTTC; V: TRBV5-1; size: .; length: 16; J: TRBJ2-1; D: TRBD2
CDR3: CASSWDRDNEQFF; DNA: TGTGCCAGCAGCTGGGACAGGGACAATGAGCAGTTCTTC; V: TRBV13; size: few; length: 13; J: TRBJ2-1; D: TRBD1
CDR3: CASIQGPNTGELFF; DNA: TGTGCCAGCATACAGGGCCCGAACACCGGGGAGCTGTTTTTT; V: TRBV12-3/TRBV12-4; size: .; length: 14; J: TRBJ2-2; D: .
CDR3: CSARQGQGLVNQPQHF; DNA: TGCAGTGCCCGCCAGGGACAGGGTTTAGTCAATCAGCCCCAGCATTTT; V: TRBV20-1; size: many; length: 16; J: TRBJ1-5; D: TRBD1
CDR3: CASSLYSGRDTQYF; DNA: TGTGCCAGCAGCTTATACTCTGGGAGAGATACGCAGTATTTT; V: TRBV7-9; size: few; length: 14; J: TRBJ2-3; D: .
CDR3: CASSPTTGTGYIDEQFF; DNA: TGTGCCAGCTCACCAACTACCGGGACAGGCTACATCGATGAGCAGTTCTTC; V: TRBV18; size: .; length: 17; J: TRBJ2-1; D: TRBD1
CDR3: CATRGPSGYTF; DNA: TGTGCCACGAGGGGGCCTAGTGGCTACACCTTC; V: TRBV6-5; size: few; length: 11; J: TRBJ1-2; D: TRBD1
CDR3: CASSQDTSLGETQYF; DNA: TGCGCCAGCAGCCAAGATACCTCCCTGGGGGAGACCCAGTACTTC; V: TRBV4-1; size: .; length: 15; J: TRBJ2-5; D: .
CDR3: CASSLRAQNTEAFF; DNA: TGTGCCAGCAGCTTAAGGGCACAGAACACTGAAGCTTTCTTT; V: TRBV7-2; size: few; length: 14; J: TRBJ1-1; D: .
CDR3: CASSISSVYPQHF; DNA: TGTGCCAGCAGTATATCGTCGGTATACCCCCAGCATTTT; V: TRBV28; size: .; length: 13; J: TRBJ1-5; D: .
CDR3: CASSSRLGTGYYGYTF; DNA: TGTGCCAGCAGTTCTCGGTTGGGGACAGGGTACTATGGCTACACCTTC; V: TRBV28; size: few; length: 16; J: TRBJ1-2; D: TRBD1
CDR3: CASSSSGRADTGELFF; DNA: TGTGCCAGCAGCTCTAGCGGGAGGGCGGACACCGGGGAGCTGTTTTTT; V: TRBV11-3; size: .; length: 16; J: TRBJ2-2; D: TRBD2
CDR3: CASSLLPAKNEQFF; DNA: TGTGCCAGCAGTCTCTTACCGGCCAAGAATGAGCAGTTCTTC; V: TRBV28; size: few; length: 14; J: TRBJ2-1; D: .
CDR3: CSARNSELAGAHSYNEQFF; DNA: TGCAGTGCTAGAAATAGCGAACTAGCGGGGGCCCACTCCTACAATGAGCAGTTCTTC; V: TRBV20-1; size: .; length: 19; J: TRBJ2-1; D: TRBD2
CDR3: CSARTGSNTGELFF; DNA: TGCAGTGCAAGGACAGGGTCGAACACCGGGGAGCTGTTTTTT; V: TRBV20-1; size: few; length: 14; J: TRBJ2-2; D: TRBD1
CDR3: CASSGGAKNIQYF; DNA: TGTGCCTCCTCAGGCGGGGCCAAAAACATTCAGTACTTC; V: TRBV7-6; size: many; length: 13; J: TRBJ2-4; D: .
CDR3: CASSPGWGRELTEQYF; DNA: TGCGCCAGCAGCCCCGGGTGGGGTAGGGAACTTACCGAGCAGTACTTC; V: TRBV5-1; size: few; length: 16; J: TRBJ2-7; D: .
CDR3: CASSEQGLTNYGYTF; DNA: TGTGCCAGCAGTGAACAGGGGTTGACTAACTATGGCTACACCTTC; V: TRBV2; size: .; length: 15; J: TRBJ1-2; D: .
CDR3: CASSQLRDRGLNYGYTF; DNA: TGCGCCAGCAGCCAATTACGAGACAGGGGCCTCAACTATGGCTACACCTTC; V: TRBV4-1; size: .; length: 17; J: TRBJ1-2; D: TRBD1
CDR3: CATEGGGPETQYF; DNA: TGTGCCACTGAGGGAGGGGGCCCGGAGACCCAGTACTTC; V: TRBV2; size: .; length: 13; J: TRBJ2-5; D: .
CDR3: CASSSEAGMNTEAFF; DNA: TGTGCCAGCAGCTCCGAGGCTGGGATGAACACTGAAGCTTTCTTT; V: TRBV5-6; size: .; length: 15; J: TRBJ1-1; D: .
CDR3: CASSLAFNRYNEQFF; DNA: TGCGCCAGCAGCTTGGCCTTTAACAGGTACAATGAGCAGTTCTTC; V: TRBV5-1; size: many; length: 15; J: TRBJ2-1; D: .
CDR3: CASSTDRGGEQYF; DNA: TGTGCCAGTAGTACAGACAGGGGCGGCGAGCAGTACTTC; V: TRBV7-8; size: .; length: 13; J: TRBJ2-7; D: TRBD1
CDR3: CASSDSGGYTGELFF; DNA: TGCGCCAGCAGCGACAGTGGGGGCTACACCGGGGAGCTGTTTTTT; V: TRBV5-1; size: .; length: 15; J: TRBJ2-2; D: .
CDR3: CASSLEPQGAKTQYF; DNA: TGTGCCAGCAGCTTAGAACCCCAGGGGGCGAAGACCCAGTACTTC; V: TRBV7-3; size: few; length: 15; J: TRBJ2-5; D: TRBD1
CDR3: CASSLSHRGALQETQYF; DNA: TGTGCCAGCAGCCTCTCGCATCGGGGGGCCCTCCAAGAGACCCAGTACTTC; V: TRBV28; size: .; length: 17; J: TRBJ2-5; D: .
CDR3: CASSGGWGPGHEQFF; DNA: TGCGCCAGCAGTGGGGGCTGGGGACCCGGGCATGAGCAGTTCTTC; V: TRBV10-1; size: few; length: 15; J: TRBJ2-1; D: .
CDR3: CASSWTSGTYNEQFF; DNA: TGCGCCAGCAGCTGGACTAGCGGGACCTACAATGAGCAGTTCTTC; V: TRBV5-1; size: .; length: 15; J: TRBJ2-1; D: TRBD2
CDR3: CASEQGRRTGELFF; DNA: TGTGCCTCCGAGCAGGGTAGGCGAACCGGGGAGCTGTTTTTT; V: TRBV10-3; size: .; length: 14; J: TRBJ2-2; D: .
CDR3: CASSSPGQGVNEQFF; DNA: TGTGCCAGCAGCAGTCCGGGACAGGGAGTCAATGAGCAGTTCTTC; V: TRBV28; size: .; length: 15; J: TRBJ2-1; D: TRBD1
CDR3: CSARAELVMASTDTQYF; DNA: TGCAGTGCTAGAGCCGAGTTGGTTATGGCTAGCACAGATACGCAGTATTTT; V: TRBV20-1; size: few; length: 17; J: TRBJ2-3; D: .
CDR3: CATTSLAANTGELFF; DNA: TGCGCCACCACTTCGCTCGCCGCGAACACCGGGGAGCTGTTTTTT; V: TRBV5-1; size: .; length: 15; J: TRBJ2-2; D: .
CDR3: CASSVTSTDTQYF; DNA: TGTGCCAGCAGCGTAACTAGCACAGATACGCAGTATTTT; V: TRBV7-9; size: few; length: 13; J: TRBJ2-3; D: .
CDR3: CASSPTGLASSYEQYF; DNA: TGTGCCAGCAGCCCTACGGGACTAGCGAGCTCCTACGAGCAGTACTTC; V: TRBV6-2/TRBV6-3; size: .; length: 16; J: TRBJ2-7; D: TRBD2
CDR3: CASSPRGQGVSEKFF; DNA: TGTGCCAGCAGCCCCCGGGGACAGGGAGTAAGTGAGAAGTTCTTC; V: TRBV7-6; size: .; length: 15; J: TRBJ2-1; D: TRBD1
CDR3: CASSVGLVGDTQYF; DNA: TGTGCCAGCAGCGTGGGACTAGTAGGAGATACGCAGTATTTT; V: TRBV9; size: many; length: 14; J: TRBJ2-3; D: TRBD2
CDR3: CASSYPGTGNQPQHF; DNA: TGTGCCAGCAGTTACCCCGGGACAGGCAATCAGCCCCAGCATTTT; V: TRBV12-3/TRBV12-4; size: few; length: 15; J: TRBJ1-5; D: TRBD1
CDR3: CASSLAGQASNYGYTF; DNA: TGTGCCAGCAGCTTAGCAGGACAAGCTTCTAACTATGGCTACACCTTC; V: TRBV7-9; size: many; length: 16; J: TRBJ1-2; D: .
CDR3: CSALLAGGPTDTQYF; DNA: TGCAGTGCCTTACTGGCGGGAGGGCCCACAGATACGCAGTATTTT; V: TRBV20-1; size: few; length: 15; J: TRBJ2-3; D: TRBD2
CDR3: CASRSWDEQFF; DNA: TGTGCCAGCAGATCCTGGGATGAGCAGTTCTTC; V: TRBV2; size: .; length: 11; J: TRBJ2-1; D: .
CDR3: CASSIQGGNQPQHF; DNA: TGTGCCAGCAGCATACAGGGAGGCAATCAGCCCCAGCATTTT; V: TRBV5-6; size: many; length: 14; J: TRBJ1-5; D: .